This T cell receptor beta chain derives from a study of cytomegalovirus exposure and HLA in healthy donors. Points from the study as a whole: Reports described diagnosis of cytomegalovirus status by the classifier as highly specific and sensitive.

With 4 bases clipped from V and 1 base from J, the junction kept 6 bases outside the gene matches. CDR1 is SGHRS and CDR2 is YFSETQ in the germline V gene. The CDR3 totals 16 residues. The repertoire was sequenced with immunoSEQ multiplex PCR; TCRdb's copy has only in-frame clones and lacks some. Among some 240,000 clones, roughly 83% were seen once, and the ten largest hold 4.5% to 6%. Notes on this clone: Its antigen is not known.

The chain employs TRBV5-1 and TRBJ2-3, with TRBD1 identical over 10 bases. The TCR sequence derives from a woman younger than 35 in good health and CMV-seronegative. The sample taken for sequencing was PBMCs. Here the CDR3 DNA reads TGCGCCAGCAGCCCGACAGGGGGCTCGGGCACAGATACGCAGTATTTT. This encodes CASSPTGGSGTDTQYF.